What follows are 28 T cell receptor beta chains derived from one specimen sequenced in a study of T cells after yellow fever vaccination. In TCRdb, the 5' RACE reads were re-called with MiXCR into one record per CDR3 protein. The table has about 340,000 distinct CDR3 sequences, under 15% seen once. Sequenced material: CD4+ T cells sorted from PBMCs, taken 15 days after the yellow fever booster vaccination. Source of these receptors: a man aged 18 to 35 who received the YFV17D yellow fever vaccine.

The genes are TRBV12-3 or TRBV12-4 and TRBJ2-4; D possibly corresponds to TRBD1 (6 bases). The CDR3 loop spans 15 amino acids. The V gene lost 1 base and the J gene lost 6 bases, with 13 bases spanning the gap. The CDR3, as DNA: TGTGCCAGCAGTTTAGGGGCAGGGGCGGGAAACATTCAGTACTTC. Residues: CASSLGAGAGNIQYF.

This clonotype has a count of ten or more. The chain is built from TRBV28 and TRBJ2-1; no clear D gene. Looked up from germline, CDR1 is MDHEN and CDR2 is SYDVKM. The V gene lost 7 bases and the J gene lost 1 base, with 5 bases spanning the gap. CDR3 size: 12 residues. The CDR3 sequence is CASTGSYNEQFF. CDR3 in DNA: TGTGCCAGCACCGGTTCCTACAATGAGCAGTTCTTC.

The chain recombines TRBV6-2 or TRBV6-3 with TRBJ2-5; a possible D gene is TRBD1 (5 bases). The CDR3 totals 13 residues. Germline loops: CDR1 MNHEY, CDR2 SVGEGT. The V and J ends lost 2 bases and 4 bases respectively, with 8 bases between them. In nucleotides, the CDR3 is TGTGCCAGCAGTTACAGAAGGGGAGAGACCCAGTACTTC. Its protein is CASSYRRGETQYF.

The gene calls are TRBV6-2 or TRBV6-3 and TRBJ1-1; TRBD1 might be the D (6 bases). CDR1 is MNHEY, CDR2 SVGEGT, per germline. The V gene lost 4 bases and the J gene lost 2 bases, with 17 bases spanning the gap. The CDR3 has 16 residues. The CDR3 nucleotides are TGTGCCAGCAGTTCCCCGGGGGCTCGTGTAAACACTGAAGCTTTCTTT. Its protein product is CASSSPGARVNTEAFF.

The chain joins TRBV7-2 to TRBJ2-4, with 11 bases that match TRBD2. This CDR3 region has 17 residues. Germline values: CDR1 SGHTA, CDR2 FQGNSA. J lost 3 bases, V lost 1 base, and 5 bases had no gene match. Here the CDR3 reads CASSLGASGRYKNIQYF. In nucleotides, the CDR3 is TGTGCCAGCAGCTTAGGTGCTAGCGGGAGGTACAAAAACATTCAGTACTTC.

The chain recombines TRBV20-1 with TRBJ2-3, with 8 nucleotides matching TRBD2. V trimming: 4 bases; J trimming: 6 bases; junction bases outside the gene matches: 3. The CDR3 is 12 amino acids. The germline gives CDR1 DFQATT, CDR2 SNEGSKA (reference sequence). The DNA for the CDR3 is TGCAGTGCTAAGACTAGCGCGGATACGCAGTATTTT. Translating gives CSAKTSADTQYF.

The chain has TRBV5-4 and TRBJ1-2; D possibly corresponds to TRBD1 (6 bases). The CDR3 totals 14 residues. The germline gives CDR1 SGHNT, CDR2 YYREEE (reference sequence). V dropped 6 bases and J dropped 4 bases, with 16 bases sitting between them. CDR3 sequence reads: CASNDRWAPYGYTF. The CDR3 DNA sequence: TGTGCCAGCAATGACAGGTGGGCCCCCTATGGCTACACCTTC.

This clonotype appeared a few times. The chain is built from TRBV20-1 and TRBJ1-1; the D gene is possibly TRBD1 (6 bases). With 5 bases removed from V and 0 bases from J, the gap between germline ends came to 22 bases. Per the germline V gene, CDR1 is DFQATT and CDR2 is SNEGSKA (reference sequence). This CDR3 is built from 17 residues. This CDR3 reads CSARGEDSELMNTEAFF. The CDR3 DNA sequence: TGCAGTGCTCGGGGAGAGGACAGCGAACTCATGAACACTGAAGCTTTCTTT.

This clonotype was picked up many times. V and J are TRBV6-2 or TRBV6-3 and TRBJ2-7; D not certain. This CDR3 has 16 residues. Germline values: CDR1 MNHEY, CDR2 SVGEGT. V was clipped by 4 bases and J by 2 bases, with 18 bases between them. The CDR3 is CASSSRLKVVTYEQYF. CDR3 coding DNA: TGTGCCAGCAGTTCCCGTCTGAAAGTAGTCACCTACGAGCAGTACTTC.

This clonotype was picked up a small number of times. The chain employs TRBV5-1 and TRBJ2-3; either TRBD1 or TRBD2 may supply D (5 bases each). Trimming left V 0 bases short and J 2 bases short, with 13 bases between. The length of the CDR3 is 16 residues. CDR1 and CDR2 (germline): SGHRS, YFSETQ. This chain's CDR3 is CASSLEYGANTDTQYF. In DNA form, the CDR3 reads TGCGCCAGCAGCTTGGAGTACGGGGCCAACACAGATACGCAGTATTTT.

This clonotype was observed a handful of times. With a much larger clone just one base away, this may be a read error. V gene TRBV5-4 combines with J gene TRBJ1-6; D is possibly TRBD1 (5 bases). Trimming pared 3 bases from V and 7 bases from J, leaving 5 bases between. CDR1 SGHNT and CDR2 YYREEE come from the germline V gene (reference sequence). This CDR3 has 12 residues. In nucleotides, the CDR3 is TGTGCCAGCAGCTGGGACAATTCACCCCTCCACTTT. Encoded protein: CASSWDNSPLHF.

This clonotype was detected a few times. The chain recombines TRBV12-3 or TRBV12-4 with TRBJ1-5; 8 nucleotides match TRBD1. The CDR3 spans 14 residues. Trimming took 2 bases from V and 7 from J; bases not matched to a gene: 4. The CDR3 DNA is TGTGCCAGCAGTTTACAGGGGGCCCAACAGCCCCAGCATTTT. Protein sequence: CASSLQGAQQPQHF.

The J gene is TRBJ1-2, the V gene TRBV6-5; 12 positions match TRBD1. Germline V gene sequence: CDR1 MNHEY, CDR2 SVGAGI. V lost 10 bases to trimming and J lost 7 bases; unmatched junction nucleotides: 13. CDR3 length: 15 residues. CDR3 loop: CATIAPGQGATGYTF. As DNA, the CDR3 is TGTGCCACCATTGCCCCGGGACAGGGGGCTACTGGCTACACCTTC.

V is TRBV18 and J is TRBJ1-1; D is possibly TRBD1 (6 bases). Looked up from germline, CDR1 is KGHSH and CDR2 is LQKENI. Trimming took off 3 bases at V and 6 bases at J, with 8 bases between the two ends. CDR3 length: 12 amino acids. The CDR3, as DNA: TGTGCCAGCTCACCCCGGACAGCTGAAGCTTTCTTT. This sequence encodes CASSPRTAEAFF.

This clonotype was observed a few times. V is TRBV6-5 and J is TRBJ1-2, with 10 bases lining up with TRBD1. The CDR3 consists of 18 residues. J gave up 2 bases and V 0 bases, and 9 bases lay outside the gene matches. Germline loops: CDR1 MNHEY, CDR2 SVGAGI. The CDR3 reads CASSYSIDRGRGNYGYTF. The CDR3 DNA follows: TGTGCCAGCAGTTACTCGATCGACAGGGGGCGCGGGAACTATGGCTACACCTTC.

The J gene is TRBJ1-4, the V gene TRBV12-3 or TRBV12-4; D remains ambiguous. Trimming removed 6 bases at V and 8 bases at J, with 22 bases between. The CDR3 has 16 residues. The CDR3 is CASSPWAGARAEKLFF. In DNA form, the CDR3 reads TGTGCCAGCAGCCCGTGGGCGGGAGCCCGAGCCGAAAAACTGTTTTTT.

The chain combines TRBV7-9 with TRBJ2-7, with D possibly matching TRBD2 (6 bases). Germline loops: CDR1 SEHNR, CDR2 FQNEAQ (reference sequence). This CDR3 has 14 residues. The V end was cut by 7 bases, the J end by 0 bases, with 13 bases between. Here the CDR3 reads CASTPLGGSYEQYF. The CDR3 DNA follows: TGTGCCAGCACCCCCTTGGGGGGCTCCTACGAGCAGTACTTC.

The CDR3 spells CASSLGGLLQETQYF. The CDR3 DNA is TGTGCCAGCAGCTTGGGGGGACTACTACAAGAGACCCAGTACTTC. V gene TRBV5-5 combines with J gene TRBJ2-5; TRBD2 agrees at 7 bases. Germline CDR1 is SGHKS and CDR2 is YYEKEE (reference sequence). The junction had 4 bases not matched to a gene; V was cut back by 0 bases and J by 2 bases. There are 15 residues in the CDR3.

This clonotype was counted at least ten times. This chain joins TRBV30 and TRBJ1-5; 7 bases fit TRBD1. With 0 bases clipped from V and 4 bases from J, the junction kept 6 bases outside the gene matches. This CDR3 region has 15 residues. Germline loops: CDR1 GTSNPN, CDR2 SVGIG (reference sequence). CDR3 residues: CAWSVQGTRNQPQHF. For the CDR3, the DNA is TGTGCCTGGAGTGTACAGGGGACACGGAATCAGCCCCAGCATTTT. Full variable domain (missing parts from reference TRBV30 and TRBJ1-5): SQTIHQWPATLVQPVGSPLSLECTVEGTSNPNLYWYRQAAGRGLQLLFYSVGIGQISSEVPQNLSASRPQDRQFILSSKKLLLSDSGFYLCAWSVQGTRNQPQHFGDGTRLSIL.

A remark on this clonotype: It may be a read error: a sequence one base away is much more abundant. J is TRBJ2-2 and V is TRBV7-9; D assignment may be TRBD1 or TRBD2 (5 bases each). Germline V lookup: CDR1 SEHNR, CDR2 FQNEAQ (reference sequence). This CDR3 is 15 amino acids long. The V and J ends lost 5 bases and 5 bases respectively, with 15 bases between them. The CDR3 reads CASSPGSGRTGELFF. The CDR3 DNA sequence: TGTGCCAGCAGCCCTGGGTCAGGGAGAACCGGGGAGCTGTTTTTT.

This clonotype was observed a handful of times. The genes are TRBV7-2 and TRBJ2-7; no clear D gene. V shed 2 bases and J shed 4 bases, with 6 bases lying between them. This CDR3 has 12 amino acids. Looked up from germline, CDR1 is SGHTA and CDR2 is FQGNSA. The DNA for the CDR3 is TGTGCCAGCAGCTTAATCTATTACGAGCAGTACTTC. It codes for CASSLIYYEQYF.

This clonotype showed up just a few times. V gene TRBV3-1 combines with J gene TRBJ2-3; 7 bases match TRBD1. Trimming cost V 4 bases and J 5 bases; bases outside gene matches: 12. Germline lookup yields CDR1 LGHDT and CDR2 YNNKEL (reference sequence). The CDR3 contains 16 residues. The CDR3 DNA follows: TGTGCCAGCAGCCGTCTCCCGGGACAGCATCTAGATACGCAGTATTTT. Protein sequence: CASSRLPGQHLDTQYF.

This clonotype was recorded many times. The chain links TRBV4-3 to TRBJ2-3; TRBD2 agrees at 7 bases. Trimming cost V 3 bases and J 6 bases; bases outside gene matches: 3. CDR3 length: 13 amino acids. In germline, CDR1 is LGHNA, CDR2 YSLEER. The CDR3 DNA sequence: TGCGCCAGCAGCCAGGAGCGGGGTGATACGCAGTATTTT. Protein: CASSQERGDTQYF.

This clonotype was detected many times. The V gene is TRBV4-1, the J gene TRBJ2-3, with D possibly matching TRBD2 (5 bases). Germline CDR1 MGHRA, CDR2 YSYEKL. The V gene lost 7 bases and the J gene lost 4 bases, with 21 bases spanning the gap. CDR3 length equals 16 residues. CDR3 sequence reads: CASKGTLAVSSDTQYF. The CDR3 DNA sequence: TGCGCCAGCAAAGGAACTCTAGCAGTTTCTTCAGATACGCAGTATTTT.

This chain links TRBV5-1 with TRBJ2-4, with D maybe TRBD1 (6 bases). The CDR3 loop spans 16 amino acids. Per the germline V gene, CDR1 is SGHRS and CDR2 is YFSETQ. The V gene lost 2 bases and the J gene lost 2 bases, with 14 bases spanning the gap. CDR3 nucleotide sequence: TGCGCCAGCAGCTTAGGGACACTCGGACCCAAAAACATTCAGTACTTC. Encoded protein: CASSLGTLGPKNIQYF.

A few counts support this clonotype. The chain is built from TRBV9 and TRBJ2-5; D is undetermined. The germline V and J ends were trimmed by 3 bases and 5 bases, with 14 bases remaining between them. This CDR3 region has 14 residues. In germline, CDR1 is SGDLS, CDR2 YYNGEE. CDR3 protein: CASSETTGRETQYF. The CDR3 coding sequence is TGTGCCAGCAGCGAGACGACCGGGCGGGAGACCCAGTACTTC.

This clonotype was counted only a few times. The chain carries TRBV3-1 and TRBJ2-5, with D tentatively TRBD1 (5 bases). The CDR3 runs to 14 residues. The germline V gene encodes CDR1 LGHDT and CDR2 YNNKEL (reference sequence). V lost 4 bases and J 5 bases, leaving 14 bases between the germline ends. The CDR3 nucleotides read TGTGCCAGCAGCCCTTACGCAGGGCGGGAGACCCAGTACTTC. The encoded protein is CASSPYAGRETQYF.

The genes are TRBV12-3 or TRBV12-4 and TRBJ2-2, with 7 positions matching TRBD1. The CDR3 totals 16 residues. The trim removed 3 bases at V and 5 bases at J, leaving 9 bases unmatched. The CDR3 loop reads CASSFEVGGGTGELFF. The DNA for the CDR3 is TGTGCCAGCAGTTTCGAAGTAGGGGGCGGGACCGGGGAGCTGTTTTTT.